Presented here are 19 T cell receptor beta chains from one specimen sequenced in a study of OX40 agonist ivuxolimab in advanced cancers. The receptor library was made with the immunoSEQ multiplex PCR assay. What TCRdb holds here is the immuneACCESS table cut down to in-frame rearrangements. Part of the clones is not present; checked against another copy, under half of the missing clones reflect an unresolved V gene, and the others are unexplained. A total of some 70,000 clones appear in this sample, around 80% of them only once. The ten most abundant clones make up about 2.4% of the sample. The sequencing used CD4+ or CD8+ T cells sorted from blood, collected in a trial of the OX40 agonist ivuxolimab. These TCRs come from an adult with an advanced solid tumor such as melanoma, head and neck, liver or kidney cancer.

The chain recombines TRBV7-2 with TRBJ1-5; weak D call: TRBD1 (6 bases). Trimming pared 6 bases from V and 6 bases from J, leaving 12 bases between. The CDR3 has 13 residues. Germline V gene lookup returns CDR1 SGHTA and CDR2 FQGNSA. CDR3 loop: CASSSPGVQPQHF. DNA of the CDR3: TGTGCCAGCAGTTCACCAGGGGTTCAGCCCCAGCATTTT.

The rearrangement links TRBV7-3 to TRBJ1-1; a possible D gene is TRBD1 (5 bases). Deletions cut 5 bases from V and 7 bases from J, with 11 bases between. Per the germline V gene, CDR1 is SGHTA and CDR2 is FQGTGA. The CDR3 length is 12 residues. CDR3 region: CASSAQDSEAFF. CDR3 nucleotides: TGTGCCAGCAGCGCCCAAGACAGTGAAGCTTTCTTT.

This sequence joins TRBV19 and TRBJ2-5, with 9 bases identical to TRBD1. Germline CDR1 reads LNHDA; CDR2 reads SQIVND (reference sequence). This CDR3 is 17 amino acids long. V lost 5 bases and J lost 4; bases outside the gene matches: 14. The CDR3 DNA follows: TGTGCCAGTAGTCTCCGCGGGATTGACAGGGGGTTAGAGACCCAGTACTTC. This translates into CASSLRGIDRGLETQYF.

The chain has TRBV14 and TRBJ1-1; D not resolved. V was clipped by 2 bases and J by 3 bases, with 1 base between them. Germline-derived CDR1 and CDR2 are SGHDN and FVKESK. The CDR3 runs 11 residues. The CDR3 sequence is CASSQYTEAFF. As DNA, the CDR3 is TGTGCCAGCAGCCAATACACTGAAGCTTTCTTT.

The CDR3 nucleotides are TGTGCCAGCGTCGGCACGTACCAAGAGACCCAGTACTTC. This gives the protein CASVGTYQETQYF. This chain uses TRBV2 with TRBJ2-5; D not resolved. V lost 8 bases and J 0 bases, leaving 10 bases between the germline ends. CDR3 size: 13 residues. The V gene's germline CDR1 is SNHLY and CDR2 FYNNEI.

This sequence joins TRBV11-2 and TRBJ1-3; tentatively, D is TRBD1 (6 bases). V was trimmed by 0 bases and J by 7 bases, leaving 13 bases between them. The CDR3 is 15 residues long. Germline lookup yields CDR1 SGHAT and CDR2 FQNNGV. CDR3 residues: CASSLEGGQFNTIYF. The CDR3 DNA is TGTGCCAGCAGCTTAGAGGGGGGGCAATTCAACACCATATATTTT.

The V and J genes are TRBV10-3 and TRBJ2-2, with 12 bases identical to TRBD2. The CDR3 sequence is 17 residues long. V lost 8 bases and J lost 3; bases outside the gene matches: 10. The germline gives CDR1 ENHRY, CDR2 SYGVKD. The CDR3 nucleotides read TGTGCCATCGGACGATCTAGCGGGAGGGCCGACACCGGGGAGCTGTTTTTT. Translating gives CAIGRSSGRADTGELFF.

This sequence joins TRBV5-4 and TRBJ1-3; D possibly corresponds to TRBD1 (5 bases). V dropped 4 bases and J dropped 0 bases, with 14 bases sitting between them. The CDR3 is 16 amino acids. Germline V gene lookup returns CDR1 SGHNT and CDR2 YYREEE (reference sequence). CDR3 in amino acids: CASSPGTAYSGNTIYF. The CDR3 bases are TGTGCCAGCAGCCCGGGGACGGCATACTCTGGAAACACCATATATTTT. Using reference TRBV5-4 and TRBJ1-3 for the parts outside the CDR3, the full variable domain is ETGVTQSPTHLIKTRGQQVTLRCSSQSGHNTVSWYQQALGQGPQFIFQYYREEENGRGNFPPRFSGLQFPNYSSELNVNALELDDSALYLCASSPGTAYSGNTIYFGEGSWLTVV.

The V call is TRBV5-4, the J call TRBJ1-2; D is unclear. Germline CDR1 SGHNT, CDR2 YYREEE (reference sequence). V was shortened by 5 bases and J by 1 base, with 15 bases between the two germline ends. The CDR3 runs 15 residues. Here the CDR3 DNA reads TGTGCCAGCAGAACAGAGACCAATTATAACTATGGCTACACCTTC. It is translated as CASRTETNYNYGYTF.

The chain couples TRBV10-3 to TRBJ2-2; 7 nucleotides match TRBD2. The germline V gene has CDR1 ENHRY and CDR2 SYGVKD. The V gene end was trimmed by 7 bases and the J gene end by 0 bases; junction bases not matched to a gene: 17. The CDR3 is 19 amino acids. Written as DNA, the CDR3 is TGTGCCATCAAAGCGGGACTACTCGTGCATAAAACGAACACCGGGGAGCTGTTTTTT. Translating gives CAIKAGLLVHKTNTGELFF.

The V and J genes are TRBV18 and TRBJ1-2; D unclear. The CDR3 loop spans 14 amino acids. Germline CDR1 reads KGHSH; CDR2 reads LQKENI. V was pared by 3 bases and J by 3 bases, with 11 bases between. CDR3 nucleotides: TGTGCCAGCTCACCGCCGACCCTATACTATGGCTACACCTTC. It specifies CASSPPTLYYGYTF.

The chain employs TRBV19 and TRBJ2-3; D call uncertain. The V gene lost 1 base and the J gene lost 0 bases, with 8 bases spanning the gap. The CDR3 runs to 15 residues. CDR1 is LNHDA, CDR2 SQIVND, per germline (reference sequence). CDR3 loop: CASSIVFSSTDTQYF. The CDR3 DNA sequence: TGTGCCAGTAGTATAGTATTCAGCAGCACAGATACGCAGTATTTT.

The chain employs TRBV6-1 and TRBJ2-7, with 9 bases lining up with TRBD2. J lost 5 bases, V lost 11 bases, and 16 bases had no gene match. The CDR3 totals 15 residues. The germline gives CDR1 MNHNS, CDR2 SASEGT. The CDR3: CAGRQSGLAKDEQYF. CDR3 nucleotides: TGTGCCGGGCGCCAATCGGGACTAGCAAAAGACGAGCAGTACTTC.

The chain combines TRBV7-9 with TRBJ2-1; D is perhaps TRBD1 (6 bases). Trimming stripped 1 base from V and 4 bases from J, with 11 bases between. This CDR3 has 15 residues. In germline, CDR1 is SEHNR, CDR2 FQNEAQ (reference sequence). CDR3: CASSLVVGQYNEQFF. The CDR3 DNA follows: TGTGCCAGCAGCTTAGTCGTGGGACAATACAATGAGCAGTTCTTC.

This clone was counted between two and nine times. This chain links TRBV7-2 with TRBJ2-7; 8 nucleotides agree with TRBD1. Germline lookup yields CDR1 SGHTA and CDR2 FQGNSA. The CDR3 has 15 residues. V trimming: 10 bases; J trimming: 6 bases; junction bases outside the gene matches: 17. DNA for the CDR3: TGTGCCACCTCCACATCGGCACAGGGGGAAGGCGAGCAGTACTTC. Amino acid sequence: CATSTSAQGEGEQYF.

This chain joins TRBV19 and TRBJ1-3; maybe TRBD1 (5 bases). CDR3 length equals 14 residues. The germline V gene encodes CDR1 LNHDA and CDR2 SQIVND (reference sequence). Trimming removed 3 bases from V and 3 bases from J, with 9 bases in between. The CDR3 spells CASSIAGRGNTIYF. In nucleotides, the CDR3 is TGTGCCAGTAGTATTGCAGGGCGTGGAAACACCATATATTTT.

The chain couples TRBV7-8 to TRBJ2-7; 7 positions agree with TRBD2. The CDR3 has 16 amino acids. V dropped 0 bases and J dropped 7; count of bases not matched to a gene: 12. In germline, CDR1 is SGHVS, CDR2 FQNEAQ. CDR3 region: CASSLAVQGGMGEQYF. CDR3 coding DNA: TGTGCCAGCAGCTTAGCCGTGCAGGGAGGGATGGGAGAGCAGTACTTC.

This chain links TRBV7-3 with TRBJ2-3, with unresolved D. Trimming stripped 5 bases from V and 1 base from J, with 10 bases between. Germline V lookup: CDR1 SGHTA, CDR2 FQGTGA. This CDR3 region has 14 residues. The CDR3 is CASSPTSRTDTQYF. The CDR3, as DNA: TGTGCCAGCAGCCCGACGTCCCGCACAGATACGCAGTATTTT.

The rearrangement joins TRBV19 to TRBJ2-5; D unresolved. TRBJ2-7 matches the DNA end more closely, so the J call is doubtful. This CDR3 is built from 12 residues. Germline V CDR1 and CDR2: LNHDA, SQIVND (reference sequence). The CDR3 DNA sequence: TGTGCCAGTAGTCAGTTAGGCTACGAGCAGTACTTC. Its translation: CASSQLGYEQYF.